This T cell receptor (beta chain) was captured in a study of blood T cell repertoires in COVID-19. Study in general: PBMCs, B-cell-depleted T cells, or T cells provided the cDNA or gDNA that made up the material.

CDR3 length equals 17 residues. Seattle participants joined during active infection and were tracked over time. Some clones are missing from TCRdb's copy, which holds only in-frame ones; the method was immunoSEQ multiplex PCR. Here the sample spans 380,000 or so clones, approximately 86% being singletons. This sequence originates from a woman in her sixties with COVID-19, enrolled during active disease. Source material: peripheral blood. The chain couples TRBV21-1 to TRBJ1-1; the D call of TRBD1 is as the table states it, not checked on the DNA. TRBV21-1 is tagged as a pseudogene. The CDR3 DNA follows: TGTGCCAGCAGCAAAGGCCCCCCAGGGAACATGAACACTGAAGCTTTCTTT. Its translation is CASSKGPPGNMNTEAFF.